One and the same sample provided the 24 T cell receptor beta chains below, sequenced in a study of OX40 agonist ivuxolimab in advanced cancers. The library was built by means of the immunoSEQ multiplex PCR assay. What TCRdb holds here is the immuneACCESS table cut down to in-frame rearrangements. Part of the clones is not present; checked against another copy, under half of the missing clones reflect an unresolved V gene, and the others are unexplained. This sample has about 69,000 clones in its table, and around 91% of those were observed once. The ten largest clones take up roughly 6% of the sample. The sequencing here drew on CD4+ or CD8+ T cells sorted from blood, taken in a trial of the OX40 agonist ivuxolimab. These receptors all stem from an adult with an advanced solid tumor such as melanoma, head and neck, liver or kidney cancer.

The V gene is TRBV19, the J gene TRBJ1-4, with D possibly being TRBD1 (6 bases). The CDR3 loop spans 14 amino acids. The germline CDR1 and CDR2 sequences are LNHDA and SQIVND (reference sequence). V lost 3 bases to trimming and J lost 6 bases, with 11 bases between them. Here the CDR3 reads CASSIGQNDEKLFF. The CDR3 DNA reads TGTGCCAGTAGTATCGGACAGAACGATGAAAAACTGTTTTTT.

The chain has TRBV6-5 and TRBJ2-1; D is unclear. V gave up 2 bases and J gave up 10 bases, with 9 bases separating them. The CDR3 loop spans 12 amino acids. CDR1 is MNHEY and CDR2 is SVGAGI in the germline V gene. The DNA of the CDR3 is TGTGCCAGCAGTTACGGGATGCAGGAGCAGTTCTTC. The encoded protein is CASSYGMQEQFF.

This chain uses TRBV7-9 with TRBJ1-1, with a weak D call TRBD1 (6 bases). V lost 5 bases, J lost 6 bases, and 13 bases lay in between. CDR1 SEHNR and CDR2 FQNEAQ come from the germline V gene (reference sequence). The CDR3 covers 13 residues. The CDR3 nucleotides are TGTGCCAGCAGCCAGGACAGCTCGGCTGAAGCTTTCTTT. This translates into CASSQDSSAEAFF.

This clone was seen only once. This chain connects TRBV19 to TRBJ1-5, with TRBD1 matching over 7 bases. With V trimmed by 3 bases and J by 6 bases, 11 bases remained unmatched. The CDR3 extends over 16 amino acids. From germline, CDR1 is LNHDA and CDR2 SQIVND (reference sequence). CDR3 nucleotide sequence: TGTGCCAGTAGTATCATGGCAGGGGGTACCGGTCAGCCCCAGCATTTT. Translation gives CASSIMAGGTGQPQHF.

The chain is built from TRBV28 and TRBJ1-2; TRBD1 agrees at 9 bases. V trimming: 1 base; J trimming: 5 bases; junction bases outside the gene matches: 5. Per germline, CDR1 MDHEN and CDR2 SYDVKM. This CDR3 is 15 amino acids long. The CDR3 bases are TGTGCCAGCAGTTTATACTGGGACAGGGAATATGGCTACACCTTC. Translating gives CASSLYWDREYGYTF.

The rearrangement joins TRBV5-4 to TRBJ1-1; D possibly corresponds to TRBD1 (6 bases). V was cut by 0 bases and J by 0 bases, with 15 bases left in between. The CDR3 spans 17 residues. CDR1 and CDR2 (germline): SGHNT, YYREEE (reference sequence). CDR3 loop: CASSLAEGGIMNTEAFF. The CDR3 nucleotides read TGTGCCAGCAGCTTGGCGGAGGGGGGGATCATGAACACTGAAGCTTTCTTT. Together with reference TRBV5-4 and TRBJ1-1, the CDR3 gives the full variable domain: ETGVTQSPTHLIKTRGQQVTLRCSSQSGHNTVSWYQQALGQGPQFIFQYYREEENGRGNFPPRFSGLQFPNYSSELNVNALELDDSALYLCASSLAEGGIMNTEAFFGQGTRLTVV.

This chain connects TRBV11-2 to TRBJ2-6; D unresolved. This CDR3 contains 13 residues. V dropped 3 bases and J dropped 2 bases, with 2 bases sitting between them. The germline CDR1 and CDR2 sequences are SGHAT and FQNNGV. In DNA form, the CDR3 reads TGTGCCAGCAGCTTCACTGGGGCCAACGTCCTGACTTTC. Protein sequence: CASSFTGANVLTF.

The chain is built from TRBV27 and TRBJ2-7; the D gene is possibly TRBD1 (5 bases). Trimming removed 6 bases from V and 1 base from J, with 16 bases in between. Germline CDR1 MNHEY, CDR2 SMNVEV (reference sequence). The CDR3 loop spans 15 amino acids. CDR3 amino acids: CASSITGRGSYEQYF. The CDR3 nucleotides read TGTGCCAGCAGCATAACTGGAAGGGGATCCTACGAGCAGTACTTC.

V is TRBV27 and J is TRBJ1-2, with 7 bases aligning to TRBD1. Trimming at V came to 5 bases and at J to 6 bases, leaving 9 bases not matched to a gene. The CDR3 totals 14 residues. Germline-derived CDR1 and CDR2 are MNHEY and SMNVEV (reference sequence). The CDR3 sequence: CASSPMTGNHGYTF. DNA of the CDR3: TGTGCCAGCAGTCCGATGACAGGGAACCATGGCTACACCTTC.

The gene calls are TRBV18 and TRBJ1-5; D is possibly TRBD1 (6 bases). In germline, CDR1 is KGHSH, CDR2 LQKENI. The CDR3 length is 14 residues. Trimming stripped 3 bases from V and 0 bases from J, with 6 bases between. CDR3 nucleotides: TGTGCCAGCTCACCGGACAGTAGCAATCAGCCCCAGCATTTT. It codes for CASSPDSSNQPQHF.

The V and J genes are TRBV4-3 and TRBJ2-7, with 8 bases lining up with TRBD1. This CDR3 contains 16 residues. CDR1 and CDR2 (germline): LGHNA, YSLEER. V was clipped by 0 bases and J by 4 bases; unmatched bases: 8. This CDR3 reads CASSQDIGQGAYEQYF. The CDR3, as DNA: TGCGCCAGCAGCCAAGATATCGGCCAGGGGGCGTACGAGCAGTACTTC.

The rearrangement links TRBV7-2 to TRBJ2-3; D gene unclear. Germline CDR1 reads SGHTA; CDR2 reads FQGNSA. Trimming removed 10 bases at V and 5 bases at J, with 10 bases between. The length of the CDR3 is 11 residues. CDR3 region: CAIRRGDTQYF. In DNA form, the CDR3 reads TGTGCCATCCGGAGAGGAGATACGCAGTATTTT.

V and J are TRBV6-6 and TRBJ2-7; D is unclear. CDR1 is MNHNY, CDR2 SVGAGI, per germline (reference sequence). This CDR3 region has 11 residues. V lost 6 bases to trimming and J lost 3 bases, with 6 bases between them. The chain's CDR3 is CASSLHYEQYF. The CDR3 coding sequence is TGTGCCAGCAGCCTCCACTACGAGCAGTACTTC.

The genes are TRBV9 and TRBJ2-1, with 11 bases lining up with TRBD1. This CDR3 comprises 17 residues. The junction had 12 bases not matched to a gene; V was cut back by 4 bases and J by 6 bases. The germline V gene has CDR1 SGDLS and CDR2 YYNGEE. This chain's CDR3 is CASSPFFSGTGGNEQFF. The CDR3 DNA reads as TGTGCCAGCAGCCCGTTCTTCTCCGGGACAGGGGGCAATGAGCAGTTCTTC.

J is TRBJ2-7 and V is TRBV9; possibly TRBD1 for D (6 bases). Trimming stripped 4 bases from V and 6 bases from J, with 17 bases between. The CDR3 length is 14 residues. The V gene's germline CDR1 is SGDLS and CDR2 YYNGEE. The chain's CDR3 is CASSSHRVPGEQYF. CDR3 in DNA: TGTGCCAGCAGCTCCCACAGGGTTCCTGGCGAGCAGTACTTC.

The chain couples TRBV27 to TRBJ2-1, with D perhaps TRBD2 (5 bases). Looked up from germline, CDR1 is MNHEY and CDR2 is SMNVEV (reference sequence). V was pared by 5 bases and J by 0 bases, with 11 bases between. This CDR3 region has 15 residues. CDR3 bases: TGTGCCAGCAGTCCCATGGGGAGCTCCTACAATGAGCAGTTCTTC. It specifies CASSPMGSSYNEQFF.

The gene calls are TRBV27 and TRBJ2-1; D might be TRBD1 or TRBD2, each matching 6 bases. The V end lost 0 bases, the J end lost 0 bases, and 9 bases lay between the germline ends. The CDR3 length is 16 residues. Germline V CDR1 and CDR2: MNHEY, SMNVEV (reference sequence). The CDR3 loop is CASSLSGGSSYNEQFF. In nucleotides, the CDR3 is TGTGCCAGCAGTTTATCAGGGGGGAGCTCCTACAATGAGCAGTTCTTC.

CDR3 nucleotide sequence: TGTGCCAGCACCTACTCGCACAGGATCTATGGCTACACCTTC. Protein: CASTYSHRIYGYTF. The chain couples TRBV28 to TRBJ1-2; maybe TRBD1 (5 bases). This CDR3 has 14 residues. The V and J ends lost 7 bases and 4 bases respectively, with 16 bases between them. Germline V gene data show CDR1 as MDHEN and CDR2 as SYDVKM.

The genes are TRBV7-9 and TRBJ2-7; D is perhaps TRBD1 (6 bases). Per the germline V gene, CDR1 is SEHNR and CDR2 is FQNEAQ (reference sequence). The CDR3 spans 14 residues. V was trimmed by 1 base and J by 2 bases, leaving 9 bases between them. The CDR3, as DNA: TGTGCCAGCAGCTTAGAAACAGGGCCCTACGAGCAGTACTTC. Translation gives CASSLETGPYEQYF.

The chain employs TRBV27 and TRBJ1-2; the D gene is possibly TRBD1 (5 bases). CDR3 length equals 16 residues. The V end was cut by 5 bases, the J end by 7 bases, with 23 bases between. Germline V gives CDR1 MNHEY, CDR2 SMNVEV (reference sequence). The CDR3: CASSAMGGWASGGYTF. CDR3 sequence (DNA): TGTGCCAGCAGTGCTATGGGGGGTTGGGCCTCTGGTGGCTACACCTTC.

The chain uses TRBV6-5 and TRBJ2-3, with 8 bases that match TRBD1. V shed 6 bases and J 2 bases; nucleotides not matched to a gene: 4. Per germline, CDR1 MNHEY and CDR2 SVGAGI. CDR3 length equals 14 residues. CDR3 coding DNA: TGTGCCAGCAGCGACAGGGGAATCACAGATACGCAGTATTTT. This gives the protein CASSDRGITDTQYF.

This clone was detected only a few times. This chain links TRBV7-9 with TRBJ1-1; D gene ambiguous. The CDR3 has 16 amino acids. Per the germline V gene, CDR1 is SEHNR and CDR2 is FQNEAQ (reference sequence). Trimming cost V 4 bases and J 1 base, with 16 bases left between them. The CDR3 reads CASSSLRTRRNTEAFF. The CDR3 DNA reads TGTGCCAGCAGCTCGCTTCGGACCCGGAGGAACACTGAAGCTTTCTTT.

The rearrangement uses TRBV7-2 and TRBJ2-1, with TRBD2 identical over 9 bases. J lost 5 bases, V lost 2 bases, and 16 bases had no gene match. Germline CDR1 reads SGHTA; CDR2 reads FQGNSA. The CDR3 contains 19 residues. In DNA, the CDR3 is TGTGCCAGCAGCTTATCCCCGGCTAGCGGGATTTTCGTCGACAATGAGCAGTTCTTC. This sequence encodes CASSLSPASGIFVDNEQFF.

This clone has a single count. V is TRBV4-1 and J is TRBJ2-7; 7 nucleotides line up with TRBD1. V shed 0 bases and J 3 bases; nucleotides not matched to a gene: 2. The germline V gene encodes CDR1 MGHRA and CDR2 YSYEKL. CDR3 length equals 14 residues. CDR3 loop: CASSQEGQYYEQYF. CDR3 nucleotide sequence: TGCGCCAGCAGCCAAGAGGGACAGTACTACGAGCAGTACTTC.